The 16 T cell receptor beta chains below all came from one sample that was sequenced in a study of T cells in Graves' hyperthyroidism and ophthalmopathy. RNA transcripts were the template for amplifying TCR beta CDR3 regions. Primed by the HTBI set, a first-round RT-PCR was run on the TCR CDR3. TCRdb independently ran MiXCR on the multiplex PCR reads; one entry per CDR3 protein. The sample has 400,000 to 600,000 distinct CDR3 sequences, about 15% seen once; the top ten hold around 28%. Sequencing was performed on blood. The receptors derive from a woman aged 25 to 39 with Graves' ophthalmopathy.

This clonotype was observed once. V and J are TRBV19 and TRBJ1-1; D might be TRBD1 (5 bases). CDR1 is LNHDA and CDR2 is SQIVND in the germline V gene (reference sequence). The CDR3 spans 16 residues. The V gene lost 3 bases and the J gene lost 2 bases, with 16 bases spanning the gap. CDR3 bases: TGTGCCAGTAGTATGGGTCGGGCAGGGCACAACACTGAAGCTTTCTTT. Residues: CASSMGRAGHNTEAFF.

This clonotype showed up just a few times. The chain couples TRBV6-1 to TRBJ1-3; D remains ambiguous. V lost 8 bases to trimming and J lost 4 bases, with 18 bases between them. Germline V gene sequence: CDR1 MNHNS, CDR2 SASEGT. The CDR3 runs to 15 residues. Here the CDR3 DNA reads TGTGCCAGCCGAGAGGACTATAGATACGGAAACACCATATATTTT. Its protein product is CASREDYRYGNTIYF.

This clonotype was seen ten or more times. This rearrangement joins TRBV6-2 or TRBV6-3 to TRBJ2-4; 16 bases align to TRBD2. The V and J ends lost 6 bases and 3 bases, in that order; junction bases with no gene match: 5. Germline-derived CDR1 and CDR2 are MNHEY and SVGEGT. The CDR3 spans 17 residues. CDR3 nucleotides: TGTGCCAGCAGAAGGGGACTAGCGGGAGGGAACAAAAACATTCAGTACTTC. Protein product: CASRRGLAGGNKNIQYF.

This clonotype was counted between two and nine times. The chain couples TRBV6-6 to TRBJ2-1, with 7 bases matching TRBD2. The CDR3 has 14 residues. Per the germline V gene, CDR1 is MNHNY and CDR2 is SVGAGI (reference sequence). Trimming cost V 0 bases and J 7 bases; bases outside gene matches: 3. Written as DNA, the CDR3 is TGTGCCAGCAGTTACTCGGGGGAGGGAAATGAGCAGTTCTTC. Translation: CASSYSGEGNEQFF.

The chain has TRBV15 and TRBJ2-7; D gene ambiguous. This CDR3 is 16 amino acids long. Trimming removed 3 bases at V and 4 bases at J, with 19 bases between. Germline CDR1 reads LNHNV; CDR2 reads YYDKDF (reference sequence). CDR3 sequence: CATSSPFGETHYEQYF. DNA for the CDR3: TGTGCCACCAGCAGCCCCTTCGGAGAGACCCATTACGAGCAGTACTTC. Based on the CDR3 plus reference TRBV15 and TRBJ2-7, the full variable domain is DAMVIQNPRYQVTQFGKPVTLSCSQTLNHNVMYWYQQKSSQAPKLLFHYYDKDFNNEADTPDNFQSRRPNTSFCFLDIRSPGLGDTAMYLCATSSPFGETHYEQYFGPGTRLTVT.

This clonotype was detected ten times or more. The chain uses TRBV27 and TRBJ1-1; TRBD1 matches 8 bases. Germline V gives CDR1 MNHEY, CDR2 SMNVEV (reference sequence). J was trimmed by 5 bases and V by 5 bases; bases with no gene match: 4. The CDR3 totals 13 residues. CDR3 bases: TGTGCCAGCAGTCCAGGGGGCAGGACTGAAGCTTTCTTT. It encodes CASSPGGRTEAFF.

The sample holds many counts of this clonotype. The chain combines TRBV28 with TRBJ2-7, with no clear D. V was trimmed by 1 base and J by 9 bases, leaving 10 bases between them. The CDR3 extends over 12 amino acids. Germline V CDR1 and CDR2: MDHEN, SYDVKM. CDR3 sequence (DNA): TGTGCCAGCAGTTTATACGGCGTGGGGCAGTACTTC. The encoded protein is CASSLYGVGQYF. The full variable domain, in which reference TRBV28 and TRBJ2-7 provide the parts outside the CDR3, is DVKVTQSSRYLVKRTGEKVFLECVQDMDHENMFWYRQDPGLGLRLIYFSYDVKMKEKGDIPEGYSVSREKKERFSLILESASTNQTSMYLCASSLYGVGQYFGPGTRLTVT.

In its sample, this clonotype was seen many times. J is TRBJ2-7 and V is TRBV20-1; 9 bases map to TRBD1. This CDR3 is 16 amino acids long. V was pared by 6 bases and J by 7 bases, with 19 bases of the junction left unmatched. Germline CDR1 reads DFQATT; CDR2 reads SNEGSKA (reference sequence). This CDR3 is CSANGRRDRVRGEQYF. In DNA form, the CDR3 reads TGCAGTGCCAATGGTCGTCGGGACAGGGTTCGGGGAGAGCAGTACTTC.

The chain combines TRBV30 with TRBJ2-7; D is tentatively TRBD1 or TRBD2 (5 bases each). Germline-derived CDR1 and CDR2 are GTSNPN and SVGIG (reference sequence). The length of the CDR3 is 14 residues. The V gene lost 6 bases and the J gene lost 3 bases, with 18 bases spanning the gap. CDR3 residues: CACMGVPPNYEQYF. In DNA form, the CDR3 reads TGTGCCTGTATGGGGGTCCCGCCCAACTACGAGCAGTACTTC.

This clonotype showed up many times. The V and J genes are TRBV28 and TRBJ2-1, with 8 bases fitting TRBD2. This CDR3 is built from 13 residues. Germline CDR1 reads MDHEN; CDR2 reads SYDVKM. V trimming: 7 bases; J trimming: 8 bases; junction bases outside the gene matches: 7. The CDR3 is CASKGLEIDEQFF. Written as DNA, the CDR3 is TGTGCCAGCAAGGGACTAGAAATCGATGAGCAGTTCTTC.

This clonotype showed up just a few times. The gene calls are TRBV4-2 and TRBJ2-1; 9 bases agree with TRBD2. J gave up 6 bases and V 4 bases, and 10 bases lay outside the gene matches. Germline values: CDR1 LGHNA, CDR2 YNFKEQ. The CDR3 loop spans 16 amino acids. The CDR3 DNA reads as TGTGCCAGCAGCCCGTTTAGCGGGAGCGTCACCAATGAGCAGTTCTTC. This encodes CASSPFSGSVTNEQFF.

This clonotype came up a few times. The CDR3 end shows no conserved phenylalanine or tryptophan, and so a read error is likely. CDR3 bases: TGCAGTGCTAGGGACAGTGAAGCTTTCCTT. It encodes CSARDSEAFL. The chain has TRBV20-1 and TRBJ1-1; tentative D call: TRBD1 (6 bases). Germline V gene sequence: CDR1 DFQATT, CDR2 SNEGSKA (reference sequence). CDR3 length equals 10 residues. Between the trimmed V and J ends, which lost 3 bases and 7 bases, there was a span of 6 bases.

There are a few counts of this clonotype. CDR3 sequence: CAWSVLAEQFF. The CDR3 region has the DNA TGTGCCTGGAGTGTTCTAGCGGAGCAGTTCTTC. The chain links TRBV30 to TRBJ2-1, with D maybe TRBD2 (6 bases). The CDR3 is 11 residues long. Germline CDR1 reads GTSNPN; CDR2 reads SVGIG (reference sequence). Deletions cut 0 bases from V and 10 bases from J, with 7 bases between.

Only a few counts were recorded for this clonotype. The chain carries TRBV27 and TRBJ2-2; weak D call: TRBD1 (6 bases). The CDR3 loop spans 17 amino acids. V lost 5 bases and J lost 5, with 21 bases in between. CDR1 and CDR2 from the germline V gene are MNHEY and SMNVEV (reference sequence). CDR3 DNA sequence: TGTGCCAGCAGTCCCTCCACGACAGGCATCGTTACCGGGGAGCTGTTTTTT. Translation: CASSPSTTGIVTGELFF.

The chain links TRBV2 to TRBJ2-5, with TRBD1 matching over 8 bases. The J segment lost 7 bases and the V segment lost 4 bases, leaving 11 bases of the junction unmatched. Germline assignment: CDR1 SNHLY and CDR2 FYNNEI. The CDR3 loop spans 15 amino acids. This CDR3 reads CASSGPRDRRATQYF. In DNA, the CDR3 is TGTGCCAGCAGTGGGCCCCGGGACAGGCGGGCGACCCAGTACTTC. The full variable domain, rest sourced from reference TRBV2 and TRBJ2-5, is EPEVTQTPSHQVTQMGQEVILRCVPISNHLYFYWYRQILGQKVEFLVSFYNNEISEKSEIFDDQFSVERPDGSNFTLKIRSTKLEDSAMYFCASSGPRDRRATQYFGPGTRLLVL.

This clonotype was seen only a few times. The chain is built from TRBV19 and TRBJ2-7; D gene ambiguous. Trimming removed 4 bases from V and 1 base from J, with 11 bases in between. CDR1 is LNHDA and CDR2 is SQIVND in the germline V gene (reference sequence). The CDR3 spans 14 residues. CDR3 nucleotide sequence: TGTGCCAGTAGTACGCCGGGCCGTTCCTACGAGCAGTACTTC. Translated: CASSTPGRSYEQYF.